The T cell receptor (beta chain) under discussion was sequenced for a study of T cell changes during pregnancy in multiple sclerosis. Sequencing used immunoSEQ multiplex PCR; TCRdb keeps in-frame clones, though not all of them. This sample yields roughly 57,000 clones, of which around 94% are seen a single time; just over 2.5% belongs to the top ten. This receptor was identified in a female donor with multiple sclerosis, enrolled in a pregnancy study. The source material was CD8+ T cells from peripheral blood mononuclear cells, sampled after pregnancy.

CDR3 protein: CASSFGGGSYEQYF. In DNA, the CDR3 is TGTGCCAGCAGCTTTGGGGGGGGCTCCTACGAGCAGTACTTC. The chain links TRBV7-2 to TRBJ2-7, with 7 bases lining up with TRBD2. CDR3 length: 14 residues. Germline V CDR1 and CDR2: SGHTA, FQGNSA. Losses at the gene ends were 3 bases for V and 0 bases for J; bases not matched to a gene: 2.